This T cell receptor (beta chain) was identified during a study of T cells after yellow fever vaccination. Study background: Any fraction with a low cell number was prepared using SMART-Seq v4 Ultra Low Input. Notes on the study in general: Some clonotypes were seen in both the CD4 and the CD8 compartments. These made up a small share and likely arose from convergent recombination. Researchers cautioned that FACS-sorted repertoires could harbor abundant clonotypes contaminating from the bulk population.

This clonotype was detected ten times or more. The antigen is unknown. The TCR cDNA carried a universal primer site and UMIs from 5'RACE template switching. TCRdb redid the calling of the 5' RACE reads with MiXCR, one entry per CDR3 protein. The table lists 300,000 to 350,000 distinct CDR3 sequences, roughly 8.6% of them singletons. Per germline, CDR1 DFQATT and CDR2 SNEGSKA (reference sequence). The CDR3 has 15 residues. V lost 6 bases to trimming and J lost 2 bases; unmatched junction nucleotides: 11. Sequencing used PBMCs, obtained roughly seven weeks after the first yellow fever vaccination. This TCR derives from a man aged 18 to 29 who received the YFV17D yellow fever vaccine. The genes are TRBV20-1 and TRBJ2-3; 7 nucleotides agree with TRBD2. CDR3 residues: CSAPGPAGNTDTQYF. The CDR3 DNA sequence: TGCAGTGCACCCGGGCCAGCGGGGAACACAGATACGCAGTATTTT.